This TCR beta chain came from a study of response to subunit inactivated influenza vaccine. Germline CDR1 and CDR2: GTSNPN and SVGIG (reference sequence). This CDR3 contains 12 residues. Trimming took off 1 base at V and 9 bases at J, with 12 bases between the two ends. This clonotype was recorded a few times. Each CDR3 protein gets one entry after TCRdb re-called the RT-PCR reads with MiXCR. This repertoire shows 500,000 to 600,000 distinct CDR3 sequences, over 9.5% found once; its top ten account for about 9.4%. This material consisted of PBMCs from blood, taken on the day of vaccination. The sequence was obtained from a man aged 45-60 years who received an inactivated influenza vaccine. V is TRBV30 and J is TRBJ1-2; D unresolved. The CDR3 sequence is CAWSGRVRRYTF. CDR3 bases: TGTGCCTGGAGTGGACGAGTTAGGCGCTACACCTTC.